This is a list of T cell receptor beta chains from one sample in a study of shared clonotypes between healthy human individuals. The method was immunoSEQ multiplex PCR; TCRdb's version includes in-frame clones alone and lacks a portion of them. The sample yields more than 2 million clones, 80% to 95% seen once. Sequenced material: naive CD8+ T cells from PBMCs. The receptors were gathered from a man aged 18 to 35 in good health. Some clones in this sample may be carry-over from other donors' samples. CDR3s include the opening cysteine and the closing phenylalanine or tryptophan. Fields, in order: D gene, J gene, clone size, V gene, CDR3 DNA, CDR3 protein. The D gene is left open where the match is weak. Size is stated for part of the rows, as once, few or many counts, or as a class when the clone is expanded.

d_gene: TRBD1
j_gene: TRBJ2-7
abundance: -
v_gene: TRBV15
CDR3nt: TGTGCCACCAGCAGACCACTGGACAGGGCCTACGAGCAGTACTTC
CDR3aa: CATSRPLDRAYEQYF

d_gene: TRBD1
j_gene: TRBJ1-2
abundance: -
v_gene: TRBV30
CDR3nt: TGTGCCTGGAGTGGTCCCGGGACAGGCGCCGCTAACTATGGCTACACCTTC
CDR3aa: CAWSGPGTGAANYGYTF

d_gene: -
j_gene: TRBJ2-7
abundance: once
v_gene: TRBV7-9
CDR3nt: TGTGCCAGCAACGAACCCGTTAGTGGCGAGCAGTACTTC
CDR3aa: CASNEPVSGEQYF

d_gene: TRBD1
j_gene: TRBJ1-2
abundance: -
v_gene: TRBV19
CDR3nt: TGTGCCAGTAGTCCCTGGACAGGGGCATTCTATGGCTACACCTTC
CDR3aa: CASSPWTGAFYGYTF

d_gene: -
j_gene: TRBJ2-5
abundance: -
v_gene: TRBV28
CDR3nt: TGTGCCAGCAGTTCCGTCCCCGGGCTCGAGACCCAGTACTTC
CDR3aa: CASSSVPGLETQYF

d_gene: TRBD2
j_gene: TRBJ2-7
abundance: -
v_gene: TRBV9
CDR3nt: TGTGCCAGCAGCTCGGGCGGGAGGACCGAGCAGTACTTC
CDR3aa: CASSSGGRTEQYF

d_gene: -
j_gene: TRBJ2-3
abundance: -
v_gene: TRBV7-9
CDR3nt: TGTGCCAGCAGCCTGGCGGCAGATACGCAGTATTTT
CDR3aa: CASSLAADTQYF

d_gene: TRBD2
j_gene: TRBJ2-1
abundance: -
v_gene: TRBV18
CDR3nt: TGTGCCAGCTCACCTCCGGGACTAGCGGGAATCTACAATGAGCAGTTCTTC
CDR3aa: CASSPPGLAGIYNEQFF

d_gene: -
j_gene: TRBJ1-1
abundance: -
v_gene: TRBV6-5
CDR3nt: TGTGCCAGCAGCCAAAGAGGGGGGACTGAAGCTTTCTTT
CDR3aa: CASSQRGGTEAFF

d_gene: -
j_gene: TRBJ1-5
abundance: -
v_gene: TRBV28
CDR3nt: TGTGCCAGCAGTTTAGCATGGCCCCAGCATTTT
CDR3aa: CASSLAWPQHF

d_gene: -
j_gene: TRBJ1-2
abundance: -
v_gene: TRBV7-9
CDR3nt: TGTGCCAGCAGCTTAGTGGAAAGTAACTATGGCTACACCTTC
CDR3aa: CASSLVESNYGYTF

d_gene: TRBD2
j_gene: TRBJ2-5
abundance: -
v_gene: TRBV4-3
CDR3nt: TGCGCCAGCAGCCAAGATCTTGGACCGGGACTAGCTATAGAGACCCAGTACTTC
CDR3aa: CASSQDLGPGLAIETQYF

d_gene: -
j_gene: TRBJ2-1
abundance: -
v_gene: TRBV6-4
CDR3nt: TGTGCCAGCAGTAAAGACAGTAGCTCCTACAATGAGCAGTTCTTC
CDR3aa: CASSKDSSSYNEQFF

d_gene: -
j_gene: TRBJ1-3
abundance: -
v_gene: TRBV19
CDR3nt: TGTGCCAGTTCCTGGACTTCCTTAAACACCATATATTTT
CDR3aa: CASSWTSLNTIYF

d_gene: TRBD1
j_gene: TRBJ1-1
abundance: -
v_gene: TRBV7-9
CDR3nt: TGTGCCAGCAGCTATACAGGGGGCACTGAAGCTTTCTTT
CDR3aa: CASSYTGGTEAFF

d_gene: TRBD2
j_gene: TRBJ2-7
abundance: -
v_gene: TRBV6-5
CDR3nt: TGTGCCAGCAGTTACGAGGCTAGCGGGTGGTACGAGCAGTACTTC
CDR3aa: CASSYEASGWYEQYF

d_gene: TRBD2
j_gene: TRBJ2-5
abundance: few
v_gene: TRBV5-1
CDR3nt: TGCGCCAGCAGCCACACACTCTCGACTAGCGGGATGGTACGGGAGACCCAGTACTTC
CDR3aa: CASSHTLSTSGMVRETQYF

d_gene: -
j_gene: TRBJ2-5
abundance: -
v_gene: TRBV5-6
CDR3nt: TGTGCCAGCAGCTTGTACGGTGCAGGTCTAAAGTTACAGTACTTC
CDR3aa: CASSLYGAGLKLQYF

d_gene: -
j_gene: TRBJ2-7
abundance: -
v_gene: TRBV6-1
CDR3nt: TGTGCCAGCAGTGAAGGTCTCATCTCCTACGAGCAGTACTTC
CDR3aa: CASSEGLISYEQYF

d_gene: -
j_gene: TRBJ2-7
abundance: once
v_gene: TRBV27
CDR3nt: TGTGCCAGCAGTTCCGGCATATCGAACGAGCAGTACTTC
CDR3aa: CASSSGISNEQYF

d_gene: TRBD2
j_gene: TRBJ2-2
abundance: -
v_gene: TRBV11-2
CDR3nt: TGTGCCAGCAGCGGGCGGGGACTAGCGGGAGGGTATAACACCGGGGAGCTGTTTTTT
CDR3aa: CASSGRGLAGGYNTGELFF

d_gene: TRBD2
j_gene: TRBJ2-7
abundance: -
v_gene: TRBV7-9
CDR3nt: TGTGCCAGCAGCCCCGCGGGAGGGGGGGAGCAGTACTTC
CDR3aa: CASSPAGGGEQYF

d_gene: -
j_gene: TRBJ1-1
abundance: -
v_gene: TRBV4-2
CDR3nt: TGTGCCAGCAGCCAACGGAGAGGGAAGGGCACTGAAGCTTTCTTT
CDR3aa: CASSQRRGKGTEAFF

d_gene: -
j_gene: TRBJ1-1
abundance: -
v_gene: TRBV27
CDR3nt: TGTGCCAGCAGTTTCGGGGGCTATAGCACTGAAGCTTTCTTT
CDR3aa: CASSFGGYSTEAFF

d_gene: -
j_gene: TRBJ2-7
abundance: -
v_gene: TRBV27
CDR3nt: TGTGCCAGCAGTTTAGGTACCAGCTACGAGCAGTACTTC
CDR3aa: CASSLGTSYEQYF

d_gene: -
j_gene: TRBJ2-7
abundance: -
v_gene: TRBV28
CDR3nt: TGTGCCAGCACCTGGGGGGATTTCGGGTACTACGAGCAGTACTTC
CDR3aa: CASTWGDFGYYEQYF

d_gene: -
j_gene: TRBJ1-3
abundance: -
v_gene: TRBV6-4
CDR3nt: TGTGCCAGCAGGGAATTGGAGGTGGCTGGAAACACCATATATTTT
CDR3aa: CASRELEVAGNTIYF

d_gene: -
j_gene: TRBJ2-7
abundance: -
v_gene: TRBV4-1
CDR3nt: TGCGCCAGCAGCCAAGATGCCGCAGCCTCCTACGAGCAGTACTTC
CDR3aa: CASSQDAAASYEQYF

d_gene: TRBD2
j_gene: TRBJ2-7
abundance: -
v_gene: TRBV28
CDR3nt: TGTGCCAGCAGTTCTCCGACAGAAAGCGGGAGACGCGAGCAGTACTTC
CDR3aa: CASSSPTESGRREQYF

d_gene: -
j_gene: TRBJ1-1
abundance: -
v_gene: TRBV5-4
CDR3nt: TGTGCCAGCAGCCGTACAGGGACTTGGAACACTGAAGCTTTCTTT
CDR3aa: CASSRTGTWNTEAFF

d_gene: -
j_gene: TRBJ2-7
abundance: -
v_gene: TRBV7-9
CDR3nt: TGTGCCAGCAGCCCCCTGTTGGAGGGGTACGAGCAGTACTTC
CDR3aa: CASSPLLEGYEQYF

d_gene: -
j_gene: TRBJ2-1
abundance: -
v_gene: TRBV29-1
CDR3nt: TGCAGCGTTGAGTTAGCACTCTCCTACAATGAGCAGTTCTTC
CDR3aa: CSVELALSYNEQFF

d_gene: -
j_gene: TRBJ1-6
abundance: -
v_gene: TRBV11-2
CDR3nt: TGTGCCAGCAGCTCACAGGGATTCAATTCACCCCTCCACTTT
CDR3aa: CASSSQGFNSPLHF

d_gene: TRBD1
j_gene: TRBJ1-5
abundance: -
v_gene: TRBV29-1
CDR3nt: TGCAGCGTTGCGCCGGGACAGGGGCAGCCCCAGCATTTT
CDR3aa: CSVAPGQGQPQHF

d_gene: TRBD2
j_gene: TRBJ2-2
abundance: -
v_gene: TRBV9
CDR3nt: TGTGCCAGCAGCGTAACGGGACTAGCGGCGAACACCGGGGAGCTGTTTTTT
CDR3aa: CASSVTGLAANTGELFF

d_gene: -
j_gene: TRBJ2-1
abundance: once
v_gene: TRBV27
CDR3nt: TGTGCCAGCAGTTTATTAGGAGGTGAGCAGTTCTTC
CDR3aa: CASSLLGGEQFF

d_gene: -
j_gene: TRBJ2-2
abundance: -
v_gene: TRBV15
CDR3nt: TGTGCCACCAGCAGAGAACTCCTCGTGACACCCGGAAACACCGGGGAGCTGTTTTTT
CDR3aa: CATSRELLVTPGNTGELFF

d_gene: -
j_gene: TRBJ2-7
abundance: -
v_gene: TRBV5-8
CDR3nt: TGTGCCAGCAGCCCCGATGGGGCAGGGATGCCCTACGAGCAGTACTTC
CDR3aa: CASSPDGAGMPYEQYF

d_gene: -
j_gene: TRBJ2-7
abundance: -
v_gene: TRBV10-3
CDR3nt: TGTGCCATCAGTGAGTCGTGGGGGTACGAGCAGTACTTC
CDR3aa: CAISESWGYEQYF

d_gene: -
j_gene: TRBJ1-5
abundance: -
v_gene: TRBV27
CDR3nt: TGTGCCAGCAGTTTGGTGGGGCATAGCAATCAGCCCCAGCATTTT
CDR3aa: CASSLVGHSNQPQHF

d_gene: -
j_gene: TRBJ2-7
abundance: -
v_gene: TRBV13
CDR3nt: TGTGCCAGCAGCTACCGGGACATCACCTACGAGCAGTACTTC
CDR3aa: CASSYRDITYEQYF

d_gene: -
j_gene: TRBJ1-5
abundance: -
v_gene: TRBV7-8
CDR3nt: TGTGCCAGCAGCTTAGGTTTTGGGGGGCGAGATCAGCCCCAGCATTTT
CDR3aa: CASSLGFGGRDQPQHF

d_gene: TRBD2
j_gene: TRBJ2-1
abundance: -
v_gene: TRBV2
CDR3nt: TGTGCCAGCAGTGGACGACTAGCGCTATACAATGAGCAGTTCTTC
CDR3aa: CASSGRLALYNEQFF

d_gene: -
j_gene: TRBJ1-1
abundance: -
v_gene: TRBV7-2
CDR3nt: TGTGCCAGCAGCTTAGACCTGGGATCGAGGGCTGAAGCTTTCTTT
CDR3aa: CASSLDLGSRAEAFF

d_gene: TRBD2
j_gene: TRBJ2-3
abundance: -
v_gene: TRBV27
CDR3nt: TGTGCCAGCAGTTTAGTTGCTAGCGGAGATACGCAGTATTTT
CDR3aa: CASSLVASGDTQYF

d_gene: -
j_gene: TRBJ1-2
abundance: -
v_gene: TRBV27
CDR3nt: TGTGCCAGCAGTTTACTTTACCGCGGAGGGCTCAACTATGGCTACACCTTC
CDR3aa: CASSLLYRGGLNYGYTF

d_gene: -
j_gene: TRBJ1-5
abundance: -
v_gene: TRBV28
CDR3nt: TGTGCCAGCAGTCCTGCGGCAGGGGTGATTCGCAATCAGCCCCAGCATTTT
CDR3aa: CASSPAAGVIRNQPQHF

d_gene: -
j_gene: TRBJ2-7
abundance: once
v_gene: TRBV25-1
CDR3nt: TGTGCCAGCAGTGAACCGGGGTCTTCCTACGAGCAGTACTTC
CDR3aa: CASSEPGSSYEQYF

d_gene: TRBD1
j_gene: TRBJ1-4
abundance: few
v_gene: TRBV5-4
CDR3nt: TGTGCCAGCAGCCCCGGGACAGGCGTTGAAAAACTGTTTTTT
CDR3aa: CASSPGTGVEKLFF

d_gene: -
j_gene: TRBJ2-7
abundance: -
v_gene: TRBV2
CDR3nt: TGTGCCAGCCATCCAGGGGAAGGGCCCTACGAGCAGTACTTC
CDR3aa: CASHPGEGPYEQYF

d_gene: TRBD2
j_gene: TRBJ2-7
abundance: -
v_gene: TRBV15
CDR3nt: TGTGCCACCAGCAGAGATCGGGGACTAGCCCACGAGCAGTACTTC
CDR3aa: CATSRDRGLAHEQYF